This T cell receptor beta chain appears in the sequencing data of a study of T-cell reconstitution after alpha-beta-depleted transplantation in children (dated by TCRdb to about 2016). About the full investigation: Using TCR repertoire profiling, the study quantitatively followed how T-cell immune reconstitution unfolded in children after TCRalphabeta/CD19-depleted allogeneic hematopoietic cell transplantation. What the research found in general, with its limitations: The apparently early alphabetaT-cell count recovery about two months after transplant was reportedly dependent on only several hundred rapidly expanded clones derived from non-depleted graft cells. The high TCRbeta diversity at day 60 in some patients was ascribed to recipient T cells and intrathymic progenitors that had survived conditioning. Over subsequent months, a decline in hyperexpanded clone frequencies was noted, and after one year, T-cell counts and TCRbeta diversity were mostly ascribed to newly produced T cells.

This clonotype turned up a few times. Its antigen is unknown. No clone much larger than this one lies a single base away; base qualities are absent. The sample's treatment or condition label, decoded: allogeneic hematopoietic cell transplantation with graft depleted of TCRalphabeta T cells and CD19 B cells. Transplant recipients were children who received TCRalphabeta/CD19-depleted allogeneic hematopoietic cell grafts. V and J lose 8 bases and 0 bases, and a span of 13 bases separates them. The CDR1 and CDR2 encoded by the germline V gene (reference sequence) are LNHNV and YYDKDF. The CDR3 sequence holds 14 residues, the cysteine and phenylalanine included. Kept here is only the CDR3 DNA, which spans 42 bases and is read in frame from base 1. Receptor libraries were prepared by PCR. The instrument given in TCRdb is Illumina HiSeq 2500. To normalize quantification of the TCRbeta repertoire, the TCR libraries were built with molecular barcoding that relied on unique molecular identifiers. The public reads were reanalyzed by TCRdb: fastp trimming at Q25, MiXCR alignment, in-frame beta chains only. Every distinct CDR3 protein forms one entry, paired with its most common genes and DNA. This sample is represented by about 400,000 distinct CDR3 sequences; 15% to 20% of them were singletons. The top ten hold 25% to 30% of the sample.

Sequencing was performed on PBMCs, mostly from graft donor cells, taken 360 days after TCRalphabeta/CD19-depleted stem cell transplant. The chain employs TRBV15 and TRBJ1-1; the D gene remains uncertain. This sequence was found in a boy in the first two years of life who had a stem cell transplant for Wiskott-Aldrich syndrome, so the T cells may come from the graft donor. The encoded CDR3 is CATRDAWMNTEAFF. The bases read TGTGCCACCCGCGACGCGTGGATGAACACTGAAGCTTTCTTT.